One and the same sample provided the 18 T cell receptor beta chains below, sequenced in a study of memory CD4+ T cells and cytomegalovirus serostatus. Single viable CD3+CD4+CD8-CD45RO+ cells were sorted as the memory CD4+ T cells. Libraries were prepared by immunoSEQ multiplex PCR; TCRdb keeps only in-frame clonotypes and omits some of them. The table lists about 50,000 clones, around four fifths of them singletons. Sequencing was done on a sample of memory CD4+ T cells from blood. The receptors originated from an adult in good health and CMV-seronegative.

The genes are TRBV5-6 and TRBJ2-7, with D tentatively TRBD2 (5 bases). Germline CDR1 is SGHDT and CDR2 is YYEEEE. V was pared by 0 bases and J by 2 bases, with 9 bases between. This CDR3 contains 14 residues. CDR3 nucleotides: TGTGCCAGCAGCTTGGGAGGGTATACCTACGAGCAGTACTTC. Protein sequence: CASSLGGYTYEQYF.

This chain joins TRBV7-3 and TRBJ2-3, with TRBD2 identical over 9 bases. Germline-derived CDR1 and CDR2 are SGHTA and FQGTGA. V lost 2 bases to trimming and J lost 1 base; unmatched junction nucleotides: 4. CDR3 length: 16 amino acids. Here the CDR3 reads CASSLGTSPRTDTQYF. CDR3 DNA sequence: TGTGCCAGCAGCTTAGGGACTAGCCCCCGCACAGATACGCAGTATTTT. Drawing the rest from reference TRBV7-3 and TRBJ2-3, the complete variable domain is GAGVSQTPSNKVTEKGKYVELRCDPISGHTALYWYRQSLGQGPEFLIYFQGTGAADDSGLPNDRFFAVRPEGSVSTLKIQRTERGDSAVYLCASSLGTSPRTDTQYFGPGTRLTVL.

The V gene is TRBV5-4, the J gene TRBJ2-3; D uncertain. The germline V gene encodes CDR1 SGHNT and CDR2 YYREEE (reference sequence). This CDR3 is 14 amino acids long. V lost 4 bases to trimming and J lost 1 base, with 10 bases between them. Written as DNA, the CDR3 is TGTGCCAGCAGCCTCCCGACGGGCACAGATACGCAGTATTTT. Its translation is CASSLPTGTDTQYF.

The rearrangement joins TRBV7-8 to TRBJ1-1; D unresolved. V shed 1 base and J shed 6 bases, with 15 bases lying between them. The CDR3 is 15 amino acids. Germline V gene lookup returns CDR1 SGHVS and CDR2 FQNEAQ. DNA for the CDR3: TGTGCCAGCAGCTTAGTCGGGTTGGGAGCGGCTGAAGCTTTCTTT. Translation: CASSLVGLGAAEAFF.

The CDR3 region has the DNA TGTGCCAGCAGCCCAGGGGGCAATCAGCCCCAGCATTTT. It specifies CASSPGGNQPQHF. The chain recombines TRBV11-2 with TRBJ1-5, with D possibly TRBD1 on 6 matching bases. CDR3 size: 13 residues. Germline V gene sequence: CDR1 SGHAT, CDR2 FQNNGV. V lost 5 bases, J lost 2 bases, and 7 bases lay in between.

CDR3 region: CASSSFLEGYGQGKSYEQYF. CDR3 nucleotides: TGTGCCAGCAGTTCGTTTTTAGAGGGATACGGGCAAGGGAAGTCCTACGAGCAGTACTTC. The J gene is TRBJ2-7, the V gene TRBV28; the D gene is possibly TRBD2 (5 bases). CDR3 length equals 20 residues. V was cut by 4 bases and J by 1 base, with 29 bases left in between. Germline loops: CDR1 MDHEN, CDR2 SYDVKM.

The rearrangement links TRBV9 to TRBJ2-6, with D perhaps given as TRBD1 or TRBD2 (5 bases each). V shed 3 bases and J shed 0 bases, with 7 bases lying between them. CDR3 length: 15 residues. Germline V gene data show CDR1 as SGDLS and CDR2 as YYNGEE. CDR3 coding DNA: TGTGCCAGCAGCGAGAGGGGCTCTGGGGCCAACGTCCTGACTTTC. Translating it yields CASSERGSGANVLTF.

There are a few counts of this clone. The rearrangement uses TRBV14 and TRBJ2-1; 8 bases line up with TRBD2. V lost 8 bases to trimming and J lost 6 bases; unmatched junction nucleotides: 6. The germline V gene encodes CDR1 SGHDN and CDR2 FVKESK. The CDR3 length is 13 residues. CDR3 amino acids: CASREGLLNEQFF. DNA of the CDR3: TGTGCCAGCCGGGAGGGTTTACTCAATGAGCAGTTCTTC.

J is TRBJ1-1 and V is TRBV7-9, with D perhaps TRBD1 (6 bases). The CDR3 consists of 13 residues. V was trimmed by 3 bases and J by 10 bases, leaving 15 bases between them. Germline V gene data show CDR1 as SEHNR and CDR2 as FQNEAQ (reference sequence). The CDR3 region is CASSFLGAQVAFF. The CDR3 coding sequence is TGTGCCAGCAGCTTTTTGGGGGCGCAGGTAGCTTTCTTT.

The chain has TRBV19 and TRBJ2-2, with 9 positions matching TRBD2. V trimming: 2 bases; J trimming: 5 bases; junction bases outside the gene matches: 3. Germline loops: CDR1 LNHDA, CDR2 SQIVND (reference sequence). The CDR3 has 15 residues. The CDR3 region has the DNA TGTGCCAGTAGTATAAAGGCGGGGGGGACCGGGGAGCTGTTTTTT. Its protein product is CASSIKAGGTGELFF.

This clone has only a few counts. CDR3 DNA sequence: TGCAGCGTTAGGTTGACAGGGGCTGAAGCTTTCTTT. Protein product: CSVRLTGAEAFF. The gene calls are TRBV29-1 and TRBJ1-1; 8 bases fit TRBD1. Germline CDR1 reads SQVTM; CDR2 reads ANQGSEA. The junction had 5 bases not matched to a gene; V was cut back by 5 bases and J by 6 bases. This CDR3 has 12 residues.

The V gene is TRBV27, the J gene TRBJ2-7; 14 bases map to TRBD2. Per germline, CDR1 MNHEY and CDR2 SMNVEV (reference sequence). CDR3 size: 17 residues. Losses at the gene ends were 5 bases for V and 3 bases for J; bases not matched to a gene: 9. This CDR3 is CASSPTGTSGSRYEQYF. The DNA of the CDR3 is TGTGCCAGCAGTCCGACCGGGACTAGCGGGAGTCGCTACGAGCAGTACTTC.

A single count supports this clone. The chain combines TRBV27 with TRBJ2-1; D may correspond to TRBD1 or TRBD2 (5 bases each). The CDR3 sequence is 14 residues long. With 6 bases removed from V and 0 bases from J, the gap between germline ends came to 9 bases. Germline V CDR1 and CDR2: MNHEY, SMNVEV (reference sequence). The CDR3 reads CASRERGSYNEQFF. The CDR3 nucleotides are TGTGCCAGCAGGGAGAGGGGCTCCTACAATGAGCAGTTCTTC.

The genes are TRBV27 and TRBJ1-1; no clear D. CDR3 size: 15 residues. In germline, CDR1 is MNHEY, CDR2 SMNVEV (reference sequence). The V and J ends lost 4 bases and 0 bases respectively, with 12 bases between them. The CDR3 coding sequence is TGTGCCAGCAGTTCGGCGGGGTGGATGAACACTGAAGCTTTCTTT. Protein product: CASSSAGWMNTEAFF.

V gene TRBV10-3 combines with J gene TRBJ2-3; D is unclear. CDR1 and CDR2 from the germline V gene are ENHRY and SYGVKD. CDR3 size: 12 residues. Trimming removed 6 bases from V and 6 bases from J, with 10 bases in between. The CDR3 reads CAISTDLDTQYF. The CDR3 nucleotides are TGTGCCATCAGCACCGACCTCGATACGCAGTATTTT.

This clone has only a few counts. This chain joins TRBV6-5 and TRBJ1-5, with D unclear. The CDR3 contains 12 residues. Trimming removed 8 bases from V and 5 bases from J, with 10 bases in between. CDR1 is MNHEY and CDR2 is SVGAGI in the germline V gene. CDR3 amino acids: CASGNSYQPQHF. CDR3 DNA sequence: TGTGCCAGCGGGAATTCCTATCAGCCCCAGCATTTT.

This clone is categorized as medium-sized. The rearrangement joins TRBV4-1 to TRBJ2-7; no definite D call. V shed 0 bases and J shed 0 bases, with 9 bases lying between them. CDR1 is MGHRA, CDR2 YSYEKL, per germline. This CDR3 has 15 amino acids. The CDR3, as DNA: TGCGCCAGCAGCCAAGATAGAACGGACTCCTACGAGCAGTACTTC. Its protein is CASSQDRTDSYEQYF.

The chain's CDR3 is CASSERGGTDTQYF. The CDR3 DNA reads as TGCGCCAGCAGTGAGCGGGGGGGCACAGATACGCAGTATTTT. The chain employs TRBV10-1 and TRBJ2-3; 7 bases map to TRBD2. V shed 2 bases and J 1 base; nucleotides not matched to a gene: 0. This CDR3 is 14 amino acids long. CDR1 is WNHNN, CDR2 SYGVQD, per germline (reference sequence).